These T cell receptor beta chains were read from a single sample in a study of T cell responses to AZD1222 COVID-19 vaccine. Clones were sequenced by immunoSEQ multiplex PCR, and TCRdb holds only the in-frame ones, with some missing. The sample holds more than 100,000 clones; about 91% are singletons and the top ten take roughly 2%. The sample consisted of peripheral blood, taken 28 days after the second AZD1222 dose. The receptors stem from an adult who received the AZD1222 COVID-19 vaccine. Both conserved end residues are part of each CDR3.

>TRBV12-3/TRBV12-4
CASSHPWEGTIYF
>TRBV30
CAGNRVGGTEAFF
>TRBV6-2/TRBV6-3
CASSIDRGASTDTQYF
>TRBV5-1
CASSLEGGQPQHF
>TRBV9
CASSSTSFRGNEQFF
>TRBV4-1
CASSDQPNEKLFF
>TRBV25-1
CASSEPGHRVYEQFF
>TRBV4-1
CASSQVASGFVAFF
>TRBV5-5
CASSLYTGDYGYTF
>TRBV5-4
CASSLAFRTYNSPLHF
>TRBV29-1
CSVTQGAGELFF
>TRBV19
CASSIKGPGPNSPLHF
>TRBV7-8
CASSFEGAPNTEAFF
>TRBV5-1
CASSPDSNYGYTF
>TRBV29-1
CSALGSGSSYNEQFF
>TRBV10-1
CASSELAGTGPDTQYF
>TRBV19
CASSKIAGGITDTQYF
>TRBV28
CASTQPGQGARGTEAFF
>TRBV7-3
CASSPGQPTGELFF
>TRBV6-1
CASSESTLINYGYTF
>TRBV7-8
CASSFTGLYEQFF
>TRBV5-1
CASSPGASAGELFF
>TRBV3-1/TRBV3-2
CASSQTGGTANYGYTF
>TRBV25-1
CASSEFRRAGRTEAFF
>TRBV18
CASSPDLNTEAFF
>TRBV5-1
CASSLDGQGRTDTQYF